The 5 T cell receptor beta chains listed next were all sequenced from one sample in a study of blood T cell repertoires in COVID-19. The repertoire was sequenced with immunoSEQ multiplex PCR; TCRdb's copy has only in-frame clones and lacks some. Seen here are 260,000 or so clones, around 82% observed once, and the top ten hold 5.7%. Sequencing was performed on peripheral blood. The source is an elderly man with acute or convalescent COVID-19.

V gene TRBV11-2 combines with J gene TRBJ1-1; the D gene is possibly TRBD1 (5 bases). The germline V gene has CDR1 SGHAT and CDR2 FQNNGV. The germline V and J ends were trimmed by 5 bases and 1 base, with 14 bases remaining between them. CDR3 length equals 15 residues. The CDR3 protein is CASSLGGTQNTEAFF. The CDR3, as DNA: TGTGCCAGCAGCCTCGGGGGTACCCAGAACACTGAAGCTTTCTTT.

This clone was seen more than once but under ten times. This chain uses TRBV5-1 with TRBJ2-5; 8 bases are a match to TRBD2. The germline gives CDR1 SGHRS, CDR2 YFSETQ. Trimming at V came to 4 bases and at J to 5 bases, leaving 13 bases not matched to a gene. This CDR3 has 16 amino acids. Here the CDR3 reads CASSLQSGGVDETQYF. Written as DNA, the CDR3 is TGCGCCAGCAGCCTCCAGAGCGGGGGAGTCGACGAGACCCAGTACTTC.

V is TRBV2 and J is TRBJ2-7; 8 bases fit TRBD2. Trimming took 0 bases from V and 5 from J; bases not matched to a gene: 0. There are 13 residues in the CDR3. Germline CDR1 is SNHLY and CDR2 is FYNNEI. CDR3 coding DNA: TGTGCCAGCAGTGAAGCGCGGGGGGACGAGCAGTACTTC. It encodes CASSEARGDEQYF.

This clone has only one observation. The chain carries TRBV30 and TRBJ1-6; 7 nucleotides match TRBD1. Germline assignment: CDR1 GTSNPN and CDR2 SVGIG (reference sequence). The length of the CDR3 is 14 residues. V shed 7 bases and J 4 bases; nucleotides not matched to a gene: 7. CDR3 protein: CAYGQDLYNSPLHF. The CDR3 nucleotides read TGTGCCTACGGACAGGACTTGTATAATTCACCCCTCCACTTT.

The chain combines TRBV11-2 with TRBJ1-1; D is ambiguous. V was cut by 0 bases and J by 8 bases, with 10 bases left in between. The germline V gene encodes CDR1 SGHAT and CDR2 FQNNGV. The CDR3 contains 13 residues. The CDR3 coding sequence is TGTGCCAGCAGCTTAGATCAGGTAGACGAAGCTTTCTTT. Translated: CASSLDQVDEAFF.